This is a list of T cell receptor beta chains from one sample in a study of T cells in Graves' hyperthyroidism and ophthalmopathy. TCRdb reanalysed the multiplex PCR reads using MiXCR and keeps one entry per CDR3 protein. The data show hundreds of thousands of distinct CDR3 sequences, roughly 14% seen once. Sequencing used blood. The receptors derive from a woman between 40 and 50 years old with Graves' ophthalmopathy. The CDR3 runs from the conserved cysteine through the conserved F or W. Expanded clones get a size class; other rows say once, few or many, or leave the size out.

>TRBV28|many
CASSLFRAPNTGELFF
>TRBV2|many
CASSAGNQPQHF
>TRBV28|many
CASTLAGFYEQYF
>TRBV14|many
CASSQPSAPNIQYF
>TRBV30|many
CAWSPRWGLLAPTYEQYF
>TRBV15|-
CATSSLAASYEQYF
>TRBV28|-
CASSRNGAKNIQYF
>TRBV28|-
CASSPLAGAGETQYF
>TRBV15|few
CATSRLPDSFSLQPQHF
>TRBV3-1|-
CASSQARLPHF
>TRBV20-1|many
CSARGSGTPRVDEQYF
>TRBV27|many
CASRPKTGTGGTDYEQYF
>TRBV28|-
CASSPWGTGGVNIQYF
>TRBV12-3/TRBV12-4|many
CASSRSSDGTETQYF
>TRBV7-3|-
CASSSTGPSYEQYF
>TRBV9|many
CASSWGQGSGNTIYF